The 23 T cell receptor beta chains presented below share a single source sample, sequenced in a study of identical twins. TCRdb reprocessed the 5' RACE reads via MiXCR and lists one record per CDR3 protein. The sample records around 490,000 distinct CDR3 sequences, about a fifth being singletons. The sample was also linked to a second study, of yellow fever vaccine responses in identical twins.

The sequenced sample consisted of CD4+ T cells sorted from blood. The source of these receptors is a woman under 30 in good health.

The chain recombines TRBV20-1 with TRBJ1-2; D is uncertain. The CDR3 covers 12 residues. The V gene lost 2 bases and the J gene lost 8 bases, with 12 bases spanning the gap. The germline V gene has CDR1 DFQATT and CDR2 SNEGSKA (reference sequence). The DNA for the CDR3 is TGCAGTGCTAGACAGGAGCTATGGGGCTACACCTTC. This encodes CSARQELWGYTF.

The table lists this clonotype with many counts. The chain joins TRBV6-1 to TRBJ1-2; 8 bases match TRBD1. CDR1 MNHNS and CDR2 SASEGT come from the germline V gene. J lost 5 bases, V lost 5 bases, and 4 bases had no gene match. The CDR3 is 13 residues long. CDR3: CASSPDRGYGYTF. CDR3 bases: TGTGCCAGCAGTCCCGACAGGGGTTATGGCTACACCTTC.

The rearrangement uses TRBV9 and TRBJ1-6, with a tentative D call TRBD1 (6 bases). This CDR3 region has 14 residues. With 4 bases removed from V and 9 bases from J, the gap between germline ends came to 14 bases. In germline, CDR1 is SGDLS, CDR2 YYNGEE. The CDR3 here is CASSLGGSSSPLHF. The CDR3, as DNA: TGTGCCAGCAGCCTAGGGGGATCGAGTTCACCCCTCCACTTT.

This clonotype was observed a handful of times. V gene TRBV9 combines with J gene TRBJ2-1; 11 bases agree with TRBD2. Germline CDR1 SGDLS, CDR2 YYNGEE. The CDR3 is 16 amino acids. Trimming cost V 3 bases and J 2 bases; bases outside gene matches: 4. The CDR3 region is CASSAQLAGAYNEQFF. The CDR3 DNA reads TGTGCCAGCAGCGCGCAACTAGCGGGAGCCTACAATGAGCAGTTCTTC. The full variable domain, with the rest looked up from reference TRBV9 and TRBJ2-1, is DSGVTQTPKHLITATGQRVTLRCSPRSGDLSVYWYQQSLDQGLQFLIQYYNGEERAKGNILERFSAQQFPDLHSELNLSSLELGDSALYFCASSAQLAGAYNEQFFGPGTRLTVL.

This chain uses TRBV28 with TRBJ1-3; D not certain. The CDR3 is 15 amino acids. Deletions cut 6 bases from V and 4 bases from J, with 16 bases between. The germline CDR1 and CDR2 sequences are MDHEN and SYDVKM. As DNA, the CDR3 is TGTGCCAGCAGCCCCGGTGTCGGTCTAGGAAACACCATATATTTT. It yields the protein CASSPGVGLGNTIYF.

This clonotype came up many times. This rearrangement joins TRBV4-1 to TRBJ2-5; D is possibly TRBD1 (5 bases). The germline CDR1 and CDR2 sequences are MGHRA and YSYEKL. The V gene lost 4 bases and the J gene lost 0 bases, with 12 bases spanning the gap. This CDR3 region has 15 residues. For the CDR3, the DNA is TGCGCCAGCAGCCTGGGGCTACCCTACCAAGAGACCCAGTACTTC. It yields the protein CASSLGLPYQETQYF.

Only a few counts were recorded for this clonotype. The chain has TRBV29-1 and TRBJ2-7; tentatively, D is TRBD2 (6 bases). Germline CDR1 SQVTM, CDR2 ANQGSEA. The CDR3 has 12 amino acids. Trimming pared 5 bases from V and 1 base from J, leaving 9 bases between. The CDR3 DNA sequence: TGCAGCGTTTCAAGCGGGTCCTACGAGCAGTACTTC. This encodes CSVSSGSYEQYF.

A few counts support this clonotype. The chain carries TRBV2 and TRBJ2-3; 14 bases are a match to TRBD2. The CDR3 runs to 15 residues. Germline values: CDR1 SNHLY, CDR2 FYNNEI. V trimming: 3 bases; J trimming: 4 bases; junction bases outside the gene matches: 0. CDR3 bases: TGTGCCAGCAGTGAGGGACTAGCGGGAGCAGATACGCAGTATTTT. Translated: CASSEGLAGADTQYF.

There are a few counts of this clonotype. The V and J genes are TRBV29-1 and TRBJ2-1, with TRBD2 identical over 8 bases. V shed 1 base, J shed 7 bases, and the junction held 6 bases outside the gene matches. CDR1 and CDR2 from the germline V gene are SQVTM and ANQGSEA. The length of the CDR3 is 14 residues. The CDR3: CSVEVTGGGNEQFF. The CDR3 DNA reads TGCAGCGTTGAAGTAACGGGGGGGGGTAATGAGCAGTTCTTC.

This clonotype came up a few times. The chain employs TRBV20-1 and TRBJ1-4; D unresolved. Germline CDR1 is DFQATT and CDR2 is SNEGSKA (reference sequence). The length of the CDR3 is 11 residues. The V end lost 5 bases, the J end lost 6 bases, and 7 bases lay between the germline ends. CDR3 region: CSALGDEKLFF. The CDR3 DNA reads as TGCAGTGCTCTGGGCGATGAAAAACTGTTTTTT.

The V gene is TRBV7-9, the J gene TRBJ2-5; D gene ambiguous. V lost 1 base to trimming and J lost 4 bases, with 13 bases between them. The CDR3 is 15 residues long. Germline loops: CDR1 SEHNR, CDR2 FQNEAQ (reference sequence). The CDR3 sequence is CASSLDGTYLETQYF. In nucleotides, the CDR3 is TGTGCCAGCAGCTTAGACGGAACCTACCTAGAGACCCAGTACTTC.

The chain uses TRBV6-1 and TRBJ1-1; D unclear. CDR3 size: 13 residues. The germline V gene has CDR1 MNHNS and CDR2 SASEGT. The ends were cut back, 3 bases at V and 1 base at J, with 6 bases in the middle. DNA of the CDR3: TGTGCCAGCAGTGAGACGACGAACACTGAAGCTTTCTTT. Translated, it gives CASSETTNTEAFF.

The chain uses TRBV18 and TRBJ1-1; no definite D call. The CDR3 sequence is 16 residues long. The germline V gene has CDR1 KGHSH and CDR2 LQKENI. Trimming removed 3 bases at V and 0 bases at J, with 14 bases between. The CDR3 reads CASSPSNGGMNTEAFF. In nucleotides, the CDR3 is TGTGCCAGCTCACCTTCTAATGGTGGCATGAACACTGAAGCTTTCTTT.

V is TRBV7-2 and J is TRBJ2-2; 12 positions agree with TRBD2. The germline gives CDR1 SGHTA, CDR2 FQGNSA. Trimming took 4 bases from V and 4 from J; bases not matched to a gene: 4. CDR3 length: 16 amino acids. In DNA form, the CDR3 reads TGTGCCAGCAGCTCGCTAGCGGGGGGGCCCACCGGGGAGCTGTTTTTT. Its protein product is CASSSLAGGPTGELFF.

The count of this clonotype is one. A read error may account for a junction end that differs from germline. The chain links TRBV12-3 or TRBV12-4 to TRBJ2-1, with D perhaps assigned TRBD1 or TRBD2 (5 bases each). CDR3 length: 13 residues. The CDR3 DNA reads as TGTGCCAGCACCCTAAGAGGGGCGGATGAGCACTTCTTC. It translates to CASTLRGADEHFF.

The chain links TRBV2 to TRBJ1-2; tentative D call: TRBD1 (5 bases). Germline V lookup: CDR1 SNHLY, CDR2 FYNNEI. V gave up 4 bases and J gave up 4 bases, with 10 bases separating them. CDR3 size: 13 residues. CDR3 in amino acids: CASSARQIYGYTF. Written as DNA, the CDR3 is TGTGCCAGCAGTGCCCGACAGATCTATGGCTACACCTTC. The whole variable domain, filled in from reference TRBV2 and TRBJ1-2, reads EPEVTQTPSHQVTQMGQEVILRCVPISNHLYFYWYRQILGQKVEFLVSFYNNEISEKSEIFDDQFSVERPDGSNFTLKIRSTKLEDSAMYFCASSARQIYGYTFGSGTRLTVV.

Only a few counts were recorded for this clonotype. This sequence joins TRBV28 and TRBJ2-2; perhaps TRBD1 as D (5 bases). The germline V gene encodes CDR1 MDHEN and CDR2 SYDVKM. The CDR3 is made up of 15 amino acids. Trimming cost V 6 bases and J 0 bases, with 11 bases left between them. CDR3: CASRSGQANTGELFF. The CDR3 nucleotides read TGTGCCAGCAGATCAGGACAAGCGAACACCGGGGAGCTGTTTTTT.

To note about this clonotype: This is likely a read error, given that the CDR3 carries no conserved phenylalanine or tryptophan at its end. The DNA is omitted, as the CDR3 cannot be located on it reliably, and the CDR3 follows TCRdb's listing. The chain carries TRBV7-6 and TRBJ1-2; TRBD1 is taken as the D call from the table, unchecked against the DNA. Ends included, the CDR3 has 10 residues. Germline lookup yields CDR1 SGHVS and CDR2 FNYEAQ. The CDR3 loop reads CASSPPPGDL.

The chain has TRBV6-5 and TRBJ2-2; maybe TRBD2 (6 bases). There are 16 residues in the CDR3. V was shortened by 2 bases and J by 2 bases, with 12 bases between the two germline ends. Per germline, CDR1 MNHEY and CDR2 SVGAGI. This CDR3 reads CASSYGGALNTGELFF. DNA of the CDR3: TGTGCCAGCAGTTACGGCGGGGCCCTTAACACCGGGGAGCTGTTTTTT.

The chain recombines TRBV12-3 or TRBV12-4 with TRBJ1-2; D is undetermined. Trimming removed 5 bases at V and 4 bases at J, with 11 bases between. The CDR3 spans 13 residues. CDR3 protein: CASSPGSPYGYTF. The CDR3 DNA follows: TGTGCCAGCAGTCCCGGGAGCCCCTATGGCTACACCTTC.

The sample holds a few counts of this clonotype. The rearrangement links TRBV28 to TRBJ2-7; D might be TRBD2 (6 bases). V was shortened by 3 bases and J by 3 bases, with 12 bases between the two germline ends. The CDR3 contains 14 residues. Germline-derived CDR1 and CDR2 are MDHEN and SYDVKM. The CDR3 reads CASSFAGPLYEQYF. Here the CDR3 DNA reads TGTGCCAGCAGTTTTGCGGGACCACTCTACGAGCAGTACTTC.

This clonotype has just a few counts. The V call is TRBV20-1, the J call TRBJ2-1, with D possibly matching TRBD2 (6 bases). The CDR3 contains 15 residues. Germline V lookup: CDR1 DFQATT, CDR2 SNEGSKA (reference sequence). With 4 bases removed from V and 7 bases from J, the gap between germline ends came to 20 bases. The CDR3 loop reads CSAIRGGGDSNEQFF. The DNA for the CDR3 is TGCAGTGCTATAAGGGGCGGAGGGGACTCAAATGAGCAGTTCTTC.

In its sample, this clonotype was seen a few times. The CDR3 protein is CASSPSTGHTSSGANVLTF. Written as DNA, the CDR3 is TGTGCCAGCTCACCAAGTACGGGGCATACCAGCTCTGGGGCCAACGTCCTGACTTTC. This chain joins TRBV18 and TRBJ2-6; TRBD1 or TRBD2 may be the D gene (5 bases each). V lost 2 bases to trimming and J lost 0 bases, with 17 bases between them. The CDR3 runs to 19 residues. Germline-derived CDR1 and CDR2 are KGHSH and LQKENI. The complete variable domain, with remaining parts taken from reference TRBV18 and TRBJ2-6, reads NAGVMQNPRHLVRRRGQEARLRCSPMKGHSHVYWYRQLPEEGLKFMVYLQKENIIDESGMPKERFSAEFPKEGPSILRIQQVVRGDSAAYFCASSPSTGHTSSGANVLTFGAGSRLTVL.